This is a list of T cell receptor beta chains from one sample in a study of cytomegalovirus exposure and HLA in healthy donors. Here immunoSEQ multiplex PCR was the method, and the copy in TCRdb shows in-frame clones only, minus some. The data hold approximately 170,000 clones, with around 86% observed a single time. Source material: PBMCs. These receptors all stem from a human donor in good health. CDR3s include the opening cysteine and the closing phenylalanine or tryptophan. The D gene is left open where the match is weak. Clone size appears in some rows only: once, few, many, or a class for an expanded clone.

clone size	D gene	CDR3 length	V gene	J gene	CDR3 protein	CDR3 DNA
.	.	16	TRBV5-6	TRBJ2-7	CASSSGITLSRYEQYF	TGTGCCAGCAGCTCGGGAATAACGCTCTCAAGATACGAGCAGTACTTC
.	TRBD2	16	TRBV18	TRBJ2-7	CASSPSLSGISYEQYF	TGTGCCAGCTCACCAAGTCTTAGCGGGATATCCTACGAGCAGTACTTC
.	.	13	TRBV29-1	TRBJ1-1	CSGGKGLRTEAFF	TGCAGCGGGGGTAAGGGGCTGAGGACTGAAGCTTTCTTT
.	.	13	TRBV7-8	TRBJ2-7	CASSPNANYEQYF	TGTGCCAGCAGCCCTAATGCAAATTACGAGCAGTACTTC
few	.	17	TRBV7-9	TRBJ2-1	CASSLKAGGGLYNEQFF	TGTGCCAGCAGTTTAAAGGCGGGCGGGGGCCTGTACAATGAGCAGTTCTTC
.	TRBD2	18	TRBV14	TRBJ2-7	CASSQGTSGGPSSYEQYF	TGTGCCAGCAGCCAAGGGACTAGCGGGGGGCCGAGCTCCTACGAGCAGTACTTC
.	TRBD1	15	TRBV7-2	TRBJ2-2	CASSRRGRDTGELFF	TGTGCCAGCAGCCGCAGGGGGCGGGACACCGGGGAGCTGTTTTTT
once	TRBD1	14	TRBV5-1	TRBJ1-1	CASSKGQGGTEAFF	TGCGCCAGCAGTAAGGGACAGGGGGGCACTGAAGCTTTCTTT
few	TRBD1	16	TRBV27	TRBJ2-5	CASSPGTGMLVETQYF	TGTGCCAGCAGTCCGGGGACAGGGATGCTCGTAGAGACCCAGTACTTC
.	.	15	TRBV18	TRBJ1-4	CASSPSRATNEKLFF	TGTGCCAGCTCACCGAGTCGGGCAACTAATGAAAAACTGTTTTTT
few	.	13	TRBV6-5	TRBJ1-5	CASSYSSGAPQHF	TGTGCCAGCAGTTACTCGAGTGGGGCCCCCCAGCATTTT
.	.	19	TRBV12-5	TRBJ1-5	CASGPRVLGGGSSNQPQHF	TGTGCTAGTGGGCCTCGAGTTCTAGGGGGGGGGTCTAGCAATCAGCCCCAGCATTTT